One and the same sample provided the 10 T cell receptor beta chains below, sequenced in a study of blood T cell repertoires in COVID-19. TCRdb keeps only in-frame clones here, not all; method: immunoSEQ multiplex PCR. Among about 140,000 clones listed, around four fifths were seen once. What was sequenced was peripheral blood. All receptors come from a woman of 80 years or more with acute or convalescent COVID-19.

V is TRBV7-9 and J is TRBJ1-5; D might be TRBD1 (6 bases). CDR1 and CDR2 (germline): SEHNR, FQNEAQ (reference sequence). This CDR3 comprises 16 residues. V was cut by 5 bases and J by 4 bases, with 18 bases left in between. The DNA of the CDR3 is TGTGCCAGCAGCACCGACAGGTGGGAGTATAATCAGCCCCAGCATTTT. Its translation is CASSTDRWEYNQPQHF.

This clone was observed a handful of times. CDR3 residues: CVRTGAQSYSNQPQHF. The CDR3 bases are TGTGTCAGGACAGGAGCGCAAAGCTATAGCAATCAGCCCCAGCATTTT. The chain joins TRBV30 to TRBJ1-5; TRBD1 matches 7 bases. Germline CDR1 reads GTSNPN; CDR2 reads SVGIG (reference sequence). The CDR3 consists of 16 residues.

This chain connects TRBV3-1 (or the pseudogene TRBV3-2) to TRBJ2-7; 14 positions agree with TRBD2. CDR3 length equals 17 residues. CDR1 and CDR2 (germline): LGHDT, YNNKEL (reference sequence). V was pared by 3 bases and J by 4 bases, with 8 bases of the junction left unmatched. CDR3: CASSHGGTSGSFYEQYF. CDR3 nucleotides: TGTGCCAGCAGCCACGGGGGGACTAGCGGGAGTTTTTACGAGCAGTACTTC.

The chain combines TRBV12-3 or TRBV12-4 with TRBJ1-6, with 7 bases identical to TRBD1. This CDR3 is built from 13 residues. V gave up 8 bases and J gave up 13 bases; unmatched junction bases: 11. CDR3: CASRDSAVRPLHF. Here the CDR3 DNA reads TGTGCCAGCCGGGACAGTGCAGTTCGGCCCCTCCACTTT.

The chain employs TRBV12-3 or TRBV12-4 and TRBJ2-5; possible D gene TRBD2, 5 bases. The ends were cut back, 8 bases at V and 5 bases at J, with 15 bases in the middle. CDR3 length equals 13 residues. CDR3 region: CASGRDTGETQYF. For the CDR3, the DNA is TGTGCCAGCGGACGAGACACGGGGGAGACCCAGTACTTC.

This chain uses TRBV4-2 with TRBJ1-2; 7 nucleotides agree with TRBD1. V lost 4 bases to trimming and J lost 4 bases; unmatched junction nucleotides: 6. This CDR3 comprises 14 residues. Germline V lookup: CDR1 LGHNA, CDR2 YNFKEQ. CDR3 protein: CASSPRQGAYGYTF. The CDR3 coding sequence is TGTGCCAGCAGCCCCCGACAGGGTGCCTATGGCTACACCTTC.

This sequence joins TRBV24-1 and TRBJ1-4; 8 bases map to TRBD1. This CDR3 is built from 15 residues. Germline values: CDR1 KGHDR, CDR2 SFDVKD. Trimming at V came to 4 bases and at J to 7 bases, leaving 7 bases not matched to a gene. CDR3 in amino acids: CATSDPTGDIEKLFF. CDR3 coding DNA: TGTGCCACCAGTGACCCGACAGGGGATATTGAAAAACTGTTTTTT.

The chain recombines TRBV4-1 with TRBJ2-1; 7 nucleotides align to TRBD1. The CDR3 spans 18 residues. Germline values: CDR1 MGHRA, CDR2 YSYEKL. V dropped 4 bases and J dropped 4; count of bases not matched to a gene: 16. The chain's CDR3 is CASSPQRQGIIWYNEQFF. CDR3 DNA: TGCGCCAGCAGCCCGCAGAGACAGGGTATTATTTGGTACAATGAGCAGTTCTTC.

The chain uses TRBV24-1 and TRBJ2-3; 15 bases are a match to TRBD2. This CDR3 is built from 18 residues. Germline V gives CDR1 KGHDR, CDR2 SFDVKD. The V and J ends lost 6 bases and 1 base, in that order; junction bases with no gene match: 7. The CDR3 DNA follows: TGTGCCACCAGTCGCGGGACTAGCGGGAGGTGGGGCACAGATACGCAGTATTTT. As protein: CATSRGTSGRWGTDTQYF.

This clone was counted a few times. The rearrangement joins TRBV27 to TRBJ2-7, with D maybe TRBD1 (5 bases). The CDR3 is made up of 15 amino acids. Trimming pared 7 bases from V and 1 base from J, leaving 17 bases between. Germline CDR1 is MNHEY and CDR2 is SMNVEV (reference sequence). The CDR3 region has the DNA TGTGCCAGCACCCAAGGGCCAGGGCTGTCCTACGAGCAGTACTTC. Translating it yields CASTQGPGLSYEQYF.